One and the same sample provided the 7 T cell receptor beta chains below, sequenced in a study of control samples from healthy donors and cancer patients. Profiling relied on immunoSEQ multiplex PCR, and the TCRdb table lists in-frame clones only, not all of them. The sample records 65,000 to 100,000 clones, about 87% being singletons. The specimen was blood. Source of these receptors: a man aged 50-60 years in good health.

V and J are TRBV6-5 and TRBJ1-2; D may be TRBD1 (5 bases). The CDR3 extends over 11 amino acids. The V gene lost 6 bases and the J gene lost 8 bases, with 10 bases spanning the gap. Germline-derived CDR1 and CDR2 are MNHEY and SVGAGI. CDR3 loop: CASSRGGGYTF. The CDR3, as DNA: TGTGCCAGCAGCCGGGGCGGGGGCTACACCTTC.

This clone was detected once. The CDR3 region has the DNA TGTGCCAGCAGAACAGGGGGCTTGAATGAGCAGTTCTTC. This gives the protein CASRTGGLNEQFF. The V and J genes are TRBV2 and TRBJ2-1; TRBD1 matches at 9 bases. Per the germline V gene, CDR1 is SNHLY and CDR2 is FYNNEI. V dropped 6 bases and J dropped 7; count of bases not matched to a gene: 4. The CDR3 is made up of 13 amino acids.

J is TRBJ1-5 and V is TRBV27; D gene ambiguous. The CDR3 is 12 residues long. CDR1 and CDR2 (germline): MNHEY, SMNVEV (reference sequence). Trimming removed 3 bases from V and 5 bases from J, with 5 bases in between. The CDR3 DNA reads as TGTGCCAGCAGTTTTGGGGATCAGCCCCAGCATTTT. Translation: CASSFGDQPQHF.

There are a few counts of this clone. The chain has TRBV21-1 and TRBJ2-7; the table's TRBD1 call for D was not verified on the DNA. TRBV21-1 is a recognized pseudogene. This CDR3 spans 13 amino acids. CDR3 bases: TGTGCCAGCAGCAAAGACGCAGGTAACGAGCAGTACGTC. Its protein product is CASSKDAGNEQYV.

The rearrangement uses TRBV7-2 and TRBJ1-2; D remains ambiguous. The germline gives CDR1 SGHTA, CDR2 FQGNSA. Trimming pared 5 bases from V and 4 bases from J, leaving 11 bases between. The CDR3 has 13 residues. CDR3 coding DNA: TGTGCCAGCAGCACTCCCCTCGGCTATGGCTACACCTTC. Its translation is CASSTPLGYGYTF. Together with reference TRBV7-2 and TRBJ1-2, the CDR3 gives the full variable domain: GAGVSQSPSNKVTEKGKDVELRCDPISGHTALYWYRQSLGQGLEFLIYFQGNSAPDKSGLPSDRFSAERTGGSVSTLTIQRTQQEDSAVYLCASSTPLGYGYTFGSGTRLTVV.

This rearrangement joins TRBV5-1 to TRBJ1-3; D gene ambiguous. Per germline, CDR1 SGHRS and CDR2 YFSETQ. This CDR3 is 15 amino acids long. Trimming took off 5 bases at V and 0 bases at J, with 12 bases between the two ends. The CDR3 reads CASSSLQGSGNTIYF. The CDR3 bases are TGCGCCAGCAGTTCCTTACAAGGCTCTGGAAACACCATATATTTT.

The chain employs TRBV18 and TRBJ1-2, with D unclear. This CDR3 contains 15 residues. Germline V lookup: CDR1 KGHSH, CDR2 LQKENI. Between the trimmed V and J ends, which lost 0 bases and 7 bases, there was a span of 15 bases. DNA of the CDR3: TGTGCCAGCTCACCACCCAACAGACCCGGAGGTGGCTACACCTTC. Its protein product is CASSPPNRPGGGYTF.